The 25 T cell receptor beta chains below come from one sample, sequenced in a study of T cell responses to AZD1222 COVID-19 vaccine. Clones were sequenced by immunoSEQ multiplex PCR, and TCRdb holds only the in-frame ones, with some missing. Altogether about 190,000 clones are present, about 92% being singletons, with the ten largest covering 1% to 1.5%. Sequencing was performed on peripheral blood, taken on day 0 of AZD1222 vaccination. These receptors came from an adult in good health.

V is TRBV7-3 and J is TRBJ1-3; tentatively, D is TRBD1 (5 bases). V dropped 1 base and J dropped 7 bases, with 17 bases sitting between them. The germline gives CDR1 SGHTA, CDR2 FQGTGA. This CDR3 is 16 amino acids long. CDR3 amino acids: CASSLMGPSTGNTIYF. In nucleotides, the CDR3 is TGTGCCAGCAGCTTAATGGGACCGTCAACGGGGAACACCATATATTTT.

Notes on this clone: At one of its ends the junction is not consistent with the germline gene, which may arise from a read error. CDR3 sequence reads: CASSLAGVDTQYF. The DNA for the CDR3 is TGTGCCAGCAGCCTAGCGGGGGTCGATACGCAGTATTTT. This rearrangement joins TRBV11-1 to TRBJ2-3, with TRBD2 matching 10 bases. Germline assignment: CDR1 SGHAT and CDR2 FQDESV (reference sequence). This CDR3 is built from 13 residues.

The chain combines TRBV5-1 with TRBJ1-2, with a possible D match to TRBD1 (6 bases). V shed 4 bases and J shed 4 bases, with 14 bases lying between them. CDR3 length: 14 residues. The germline V gene encodes CDR1 SGHRS and CDR2 YFSETQ. The CDR3 DNA reads TGCGCCAGCAGCGACCGGACAGCCTCCTATGGCTACACCTTC. This gives the protein CASSDRTASYGYTF.

The chain uses TRBV5-1 and TRBJ1-4; D not resolved. In germline, CDR1 is SGHRS, CDR2 YFSETQ. This CDR3 region has 16 residues. Between the trimmed V and J ends, which lost 1 base and 3 bases, there was a span of 13 bases. The CDR3 protein is CASSLRPLLPNEKLFF. CDR3 sequence (DNA): TGCGCCAGCAGCTTGAGGCCGTTACTACCTAATGAAAAACTGTTTTTT.

The chain couples TRBV7-2 to TRBJ1-2; D is perhaps TRBD1 (6 bases). In germline, CDR1 is SGHTA, CDR2 FQGNSA. V dropped 6 bases and J dropped 4 bases, with 15 bases sitting between them. The CDR3 extends over 14 amino acids. CDR3 region: CASSFNDRSYGYTF. The DNA for the CDR3 is TGTGCCAGCAGTTTCAACGACAGGAGCTATGGCTACACCTTC.

J is TRBJ2-7 and V is TRBV7-2; either TRBD1 or TRBD2 may supply D (5 bases each). CDR1 SGHTA and CDR2 FQGNSA come from the germline V gene. The CDR3 is made up of 16 amino acids. Deletions cut 4 bases from V and 10 bases from J, with 26 bases between. The CDR3: CASSSRGLAQQEKQYF. CDR3 coding DNA: TGTGCCAGCAGCTCGAGGGGATTGGCCCAACAAGAAAAACAGTACTTC. Based on the CDR3 plus reference TRBV7-2 and TRBJ2-7, the full variable domain is GAGVSQSPSNKVTEKGKDVELRCDPISGHTALYWYRQSLGQGLEFLIYFQGNSAPDKSGLPSDRFSAERTGGSVSTLTIQRTQQEDSAVYLCASSSRGLAQQEKQYFGPGTRLTVT.

The chain is built from TRBV5-8 and TRBJ1-2; D is undetermined. This CDR3 is 13 amino acids long. CDR1 and CDR2 from the germline V gene are SGHTS and YDEGEE. The V end lost 4 bases, the J end lost 8 bases, and 15 bases lay between the germline ends. The chain's CDR3 is CASSPTRSWGYTF. The CDR3 DNA is TGTGCCAGCAGCCCCACCCGGAGTTGGGGCTACACCTTC. Drawing the rest from reference TRBV5-8 and TRBJ1-2, the complete variable domain is EAGVTQSPTHLIKTRGQQATLRCSPISGHTSVYWYQQALGLGLQFLLWYDEGEERNRGNFPPRFSGRQFPNYSSELNVNALELEDSALYLCASSPTRSWGYTFGSGTRLTVV.

This chain connects TRBV25-1 to TRBJ2-7; 7 bases fit TRBD1. The CDR3 is 14 residues long. After removal of 8 bases from V and 3 bases from J, the junction contained 10 bases not matched to a gene. CDR1 is MGHDK, CDR2 SYGVNS, per germline. The CDR3 sequence is CASGTRDRYYEQYF. CDR3 sequence (DNA): TGTGCCAGCGGGACCCGGGACAGATACTACGAGCAGTACTTC.

The chain combines TRBV24-1 with TRBJ1-5; a weak D match, TRBD1 (6 bases). Deletions cut 3 bases from V and 7 bases from J, with 9 bases between. CDR1 and CDR2 from the germline V gene are KGHDR and SFDVKD. CDR3 length: 13 residues. The CDR3 DNA sequence: TGTGCCACCAGTGATATGGGGGGCCAGCCCCAGCATTTT. It encodes CATSDMGGQPQHF.

The V call is TRBV30, the J call TRBJ2-7; D possibly uses TRBD1 or TRBD2 (5 bases each). CDR1 is GTSNPN and CDR2 is SVGIG in the germline V gene (reference sequence). V was pared by 1 base and J by 0 bases, with 13 bases between. CDR3 length: 15 residues. CDR3 sequence reads: CAWSGGPSSSYEQYF. The CDR3 region has the DNA TGTGCCTGGAGTGGGGGACCCTCGAGCTCCTACGAGCAGTACTTC.

The J gene is TRBJ2-1, the V gene TRBV6-4; 7 bases map to TRBD1. Trimming at V came to 4 bases and at J to 5 bases, leaving 8 bases not matched to a gene. Germline assignment: CDR1 MRHNA and CDR2 SNTAGT. The CDR3 sequence is 15 residues long. The CDR3, as DNA: TGTGCCAGCAGTGCCGACAGGGCTTACCACAATGAGCAGTTCTTC. Translated: CASSADRAYHNEQFF.

This chain connects TRBV24-1 to TRBJ2-3; the D is unclear. V was pared by 4 bases and J by 4 bases, with 14 bases between. Germline-derived CDR1 and CDR2 are KGHDR and SFDVKD. The CDR3 is 15 amino acids. As DNA, the CDR3 is TGTGCCACCAGTGACTCGAACTGGCGAGCAGATACGCAGTATTTT. Its protein product is CATSDSNWRADTQYF.

The V gene is TRBV6-2 or TRBV6-3, the J gene TRBJ2-4; 8 bases fit TRBD1. Germline CDR1 and CDR2: MNHEY and SVGEGT. V gave up 2 bases and J gave up 2 bases; unmatched junction bases: 20. The CDR3 is 21 residues long. CDR3 in amino acids: CASSYPPLYRGQGVTKNIQYF. Written as DNA, the CDR3 is TGTGCCAGCAGTTACCCCCCGCTATACCGCGGACAGGGTGTAACCAAAAACATTCAGTACTTC.

The rearrangement joins TRBV2 to TRBJ1-1; D gene ambiguous. V lost 7 bases and J 6 bases, leaving 21 bases between the germline ends. CDR3 length: 15 amino acids. CDR1 SNHLY and CDR2 FYNNEI come from the germline V gene. The CDR3 DNA is TGTGCCAGCAATAGTTTCGGCTCCTCGGGCGCTGAAGCTTTCTTT. Protein product: CASNSFGSSGAEAFF. The full variable domain, rest sourced from reference TRBV2 and TRBJ1-1, is EPEVTQTPSHQVTQMGQEVILRCVPISNHLYFYWYRQILGQKVEFLVSFYNNEISEKSEIFDDQFSVERPDGSNFTLKIRSTKLEDSAMYFCASNSFGSSGAEAFFGQGTRLTVV.

This clone appeared once. The chain employs TRBV13 and TRBJ2-7; 8 bases agree with TRBD1. The CDR3 consists of 14 residues. V gave up 0 bases and J gave up 8 bases; unmatched junction bases: 6. Germline lookup yields CDR1 PRHDT and CDR2 FYEKMQ (reference sequence). CDR3 in DNA: TGTGCCAGCAGCTTAGGGACAGGGGAGCTCAAGCAGTACTTC. Residues: CASSLGTGELKQYF.

The gene calls are TRBV4-1 and TRBJ2-2, with 12 bases fitting TRBD2. The trim removed 4 bases at V and 1 base at J, leaving 7 bases unmatched. Germline V gene lookup returns CDR1 MGHRA and CDR2 YSYEKL. CDR3 length equals 18 residues. CDR3 sequence reads: CASSLIGTSGLNTGELFF. The CDR3 coding sequence is TGCGCCAGCAGCCTCATCGGGACTAGCGGGTTGAACACCGGGGAGCTGTTTTTT.

The rearrangement joins TRBV7-2 to TRBJ2-1; TRBD2 matches 8 bases. CDR3 length: 15 amino acids. Per germline, CDR1 SGHTA and CDR2 FQGNSA. The J segment lost 8 bases and the V segment lost 2 bases, leaving 8 bases of the junction unmatched. The CDR3 region has the DNA TGTGCCAGCAGCTTAATGGGCGGGGGGAGAGATGAGCAGTTCTTC. Translated: CASSLMGGGRDEQFF.

The chain couples TRBV21-1 to TRBJ1-5. TRBV21-1 corresponds to a pseudogene. This CDR3 region has 14 residues. The CDR3, as DNA: TGTGCCAGCGGGGGGCAGCCGCCTGGCCAGCCCCAGCATTTT. Protein sequence: CASGGQPPGQPQHF.

The chain carries TRBV14 and TRBJ1-2, with D uncertain. The CDR3 has 13 amino acids. V was pared by 0 bases and J by 7 bases, with 9 bases between. Germline CDR1 SGHDN, CDR2 FVKESK. The CDR3 is CASSQDLILGYTF. As DNA, the CDR3 is TGTGCCAGCAGCCAAGACCTAATTCTTGGCTACACCTTC.

The chain employs TRBV30 and TRBJ2-3, with D tentatively TRBD2 (7 bases). The germline V and J ends were trimmed by 8 bases and 2 bases, with 11 bases remaining between them. The CDR3 is 12 residues long. Germline values: CDR1 GTSNPN, CDR2 SVGIG (reference sequence). In DNA, the CDR3 is TGTGCCCGGGGGGCCGACACAGATACGCAGTATTTT. The encoded protein is CARGADTDTQYF.

The chain combines TRBV5-1 with TRBJ2-1, with a weak D call TRBD1 (7 bases). This CDR3 spans 15 amino acids. V was cut by 0 bases and J by 2 bases, with 9 bases left in between. Germline V gene lookup returns CDR1 SGHRS and CDR2 YFSETQ. This CDR3 is CASSLGGTAYNEQFF. The CDR3 nucleotides are TGCGCCAGCAGCTTGGGCGGGACAGCCTACAATGAGCAGTTCTTC.

This clone was counted a few times. The chain carries TRBV12-3 or TRBV12-4 and TRBJ1-5; the D gene is possibly TRBD1 (6 bases). V was clipped by 4 bases and J by 7 bases, with 11 bases between them. The CDR3 totals 13 residues. The DNA of the CDR3 is TGTGCCAGCAGTTACAGGGTGTCGCAGCCCCAGCATTTT. Its translation is CASSYRVSQPQHF.

The chain recombines TRBV28 with TRBJ1-2; 7 positions agree with TRBD1. Germline CDR1 is MDHEN and CDR2 is SYDVKM. The CDR3 extends over 13 amino acids. The trim removed 7 bases at V and 7 bases at J, leaving 9 bases unmatched. The CDR3 bases are TGTGCCAGCAAATTTACAGGGGTGAGTGGCTACACCTTC. Protein sequence: CASKFTGVSGYTF.

The chain employs TRBV6-6 and TRBJ2-5; D is undetermined. Germline assignment: CDR1 MNHNY and CDR2 SVGAGI (reference sequence). This CDR3 is 14 amino acids long. Trimming cost V 6 bases and J 5 bases, with 16 bases left between them. The CDR3 DNA reads as TGTGCCAGCAGACAGAATGAGGCCCAGGAGACCCAGTACTTC. Translation: CASRQNEAQETQYF.

J is TRBJ1-2 and V is TRBV14, with D possibly matching TRBD1 (6 bases). This CDR3 is built from 14 residues. V lost 0 bases and J lost 6, with 11 bases in between. Germline assignment: CDR1 SGHDN and CDR2 FVKESK. CDR3 sequence (DNA): TGTGCCAGCAGCCAAGAGTGGGGGCTCGATGGCTACACCTTC. Its translation is CASSQEWGLDGYTF.